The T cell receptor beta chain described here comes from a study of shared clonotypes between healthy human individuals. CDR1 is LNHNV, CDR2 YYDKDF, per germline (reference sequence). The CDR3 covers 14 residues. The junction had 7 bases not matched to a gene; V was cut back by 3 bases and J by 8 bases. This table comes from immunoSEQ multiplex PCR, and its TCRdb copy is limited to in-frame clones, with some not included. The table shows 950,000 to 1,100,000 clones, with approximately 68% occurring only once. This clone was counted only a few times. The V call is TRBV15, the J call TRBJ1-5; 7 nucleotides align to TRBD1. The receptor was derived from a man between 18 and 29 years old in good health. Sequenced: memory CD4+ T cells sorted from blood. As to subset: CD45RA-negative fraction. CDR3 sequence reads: CATSSQGVTKPQHF. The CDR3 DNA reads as TGTGCCACCAGCAGTCAGGGGGTTACGAAGCCCCAGCATTTT.